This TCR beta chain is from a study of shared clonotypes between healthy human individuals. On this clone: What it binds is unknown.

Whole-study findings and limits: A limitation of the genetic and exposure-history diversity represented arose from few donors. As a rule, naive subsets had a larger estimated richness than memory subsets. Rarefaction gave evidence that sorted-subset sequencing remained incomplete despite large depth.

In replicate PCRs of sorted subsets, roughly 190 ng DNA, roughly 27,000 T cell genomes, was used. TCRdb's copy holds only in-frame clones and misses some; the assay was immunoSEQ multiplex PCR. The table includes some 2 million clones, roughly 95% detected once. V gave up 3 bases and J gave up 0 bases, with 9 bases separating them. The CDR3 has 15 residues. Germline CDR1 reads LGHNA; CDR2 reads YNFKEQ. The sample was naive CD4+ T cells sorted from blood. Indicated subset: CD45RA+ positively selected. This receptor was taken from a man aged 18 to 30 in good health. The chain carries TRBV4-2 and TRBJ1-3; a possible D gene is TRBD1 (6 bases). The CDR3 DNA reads TGTGCCAGCAGCCAGGAGGGACACTCTGGAAACACCATATATTTT. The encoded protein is CASSQEGHSGNTIYF.